The TCR beta chain under discussion was sequenced for a study of T cell repertoires in cytomegalovirus infection. Study information: Use of recently identified HLA-C-restricted and well-studied HLA-B-restricted CMV epitopes was part of the study. CMV infection and matching HLA type were both indicated by public TCR beta signatures.

The CDR3 extends over 17 amino acids. Germline lookup yields CDR1 LNHDA and CDR2 SQIVND (reference sequence). Trimming cost V 3 bases and J 3 bases, with 17 bases left between them. General study results and limits: There were HLA-C-restricted CMV-specific TCR beta clonotypes dominating the ex vivo response.

Only a few counts were recorded for this clonotype. The antigen remains unidentified. TCRdb re-called the reads with MiXCR, one entry per CDR3 protein. The table records some 940,000 distinct CDR3 sequences, under 40% of them present only once. The starting material was cultured CD8+ T cells from PBMCs, obtained from culture after CMV antigen stimulation. The rearrangement links TRBV19 to TRBJ2-2, with D possibly TRBD1 on 6 matching bases. This clonotype was obtained from a human donor in good health (CMV status not recorded). Some clones in this sample may be carry-over from other donors' samples. The CDR3 sequence: CASSIPTDRLYTGELFF. In DNA, the CDR3 is TGTGCCAGTAGTATCCCAACCGACAGGCTTTACACCGGGGAGCTGTTTTTT. Variable domain in full (rest from reference TRBV19 and TRBJ2-2): DGGITQSPKYLFRKEGQNVTLSCEQNLNHDAMYWYRQDPGQGLRLIYYSQIVNDFQKGDIAEGYSVSREKKESFPLTVTSAQKNPTAFYLCASSIPTDRLYTGELFFGEGSRLTVL.